This is a list of T cell receptor beta chains from one sample in a study of control samples from healthy donors and cancer patients. The protocol was immunoSEQ multiplex PCR, while the TCRdb copy is restricted to in-frame clones and leaves out a portion. This repertoire shows about 160,000 clones, 80% to 95% found once; its top ten account for 0.68%. Source material: blood. The receptor source for this set is a woman in her 30s in good health. Both conserved end residues are part of each CDR3. Fields, in order: J gene, D gene, V gene, CDR3 protein, CDR3 DNA. D genes are given only for firm matches.

>TRBJ1-5|NA|TRBV11-1
CASSRVRSLSNQPQHF
TGTGCCAGCAGCCGAGTGCGGTCTTTAAGCAATCAGCCCCAGCATTTT
>TRBJ2-7|NA|TRBV4-1
CASSRIQAFNYEQYF
TGCGCCAGCAGCCGAATTCAGGCCTTCAACTACGAGCAGTACTTC
>TRBJ2-7|NA|TRBV3-1/TRBV3-2
CASRLGPVGSQYF
TGTGCCAGCAGACTCGGACCGGTCGGGTCGCAGTACTTC
>TRBJ2-3|NA|TRBV3-1/TRBV3-2
CASSQGGGTDTQYF
TGTGCCAGCAGCCAAGGAGGGGGCACAGATACGCAGTATTTT
>TRBJ2-1|NA|TRBV5-1
CASSLGSNTVNEQFF
TGCGCCAGCAGCTTGGGGTCAAACACGGTCAATGAGCAGTTCTTC
>TRBJ2-3|TRBD1|TRBV15
CATGDRDRTDTQYF
TGTGCCACCGGGGACAGGGATCGCACAGATACGCAGTATTTT
>TRBJ1-1|NA|TRBV25-1
CASSPTGNTEAFF
TGTGCCAGCAGTCCCACAGGGAACACTGAAGCTTTCTTT
>TRBJ1-1|TRBD1|TRBV6-1
CASSEWDRAFF
TGTGCCAGCAGTGAATGGGACAGGGCTTTCTTT
>TRBJ2-1|NA|TRBV7-6
CASSPRYLADNEQFF
TGTGCCAGCAGCCCCCGTTATCTAGCAGACAATGAGCAGTTCTTC
>TRBJ1-6|NA|TRBV28
CASSPATTIWNSPLHF
TGTGCCAGCAGTCCCGCCACGACGATTTGGAATTCACCCCTCCACTTT
>TRBJ1-1|NA|TRBV7-9
CASSLGVTEAFF
TGTGCCAGCAGCTTAGGGGTCACTGAAGCTTTCTTT
>TRBJ2-3|TRBD2|TRBV7-2
CASSHALAGVPDTQYF
TGTGCCAGCAGCCACGCCCTAGCGGGAGTACCAGATACGCAGTATTTT
>TRBJ2-7|TRBD2|TRBV20-1
CSASLAGKSEQYF
TGCAGTGCTAGTTTAGCGGGAAAGAGCGAGCAGTACTTC
>TRBJ1-1|TRBD1|TRBV18
CASSRDRNTEAFF
TGTGCCAGCTCAAGGGACAGGAACACTGAAGCTTTCTTT
>TRBJ1-5|TRBD1|TRBV5-1
CASSPGQTDQPQHF
TGCGCCAGCAGCCCGGGACAGACTGATCAGCCCCAGCATTTT
>TRBJ1-1|NA|TRBV10-2
CASSESMEGTEAFF
TGCGCCAGCAGTGAGTCGATGGAGGGTACTGAAGCTTTCTTT
>TRBJ2-5|NA|TRBV5-1
CASSTSRTETQYF
TGCGCCAGCAGCACTAGCCGAACAGAGACCCAGTACTTC